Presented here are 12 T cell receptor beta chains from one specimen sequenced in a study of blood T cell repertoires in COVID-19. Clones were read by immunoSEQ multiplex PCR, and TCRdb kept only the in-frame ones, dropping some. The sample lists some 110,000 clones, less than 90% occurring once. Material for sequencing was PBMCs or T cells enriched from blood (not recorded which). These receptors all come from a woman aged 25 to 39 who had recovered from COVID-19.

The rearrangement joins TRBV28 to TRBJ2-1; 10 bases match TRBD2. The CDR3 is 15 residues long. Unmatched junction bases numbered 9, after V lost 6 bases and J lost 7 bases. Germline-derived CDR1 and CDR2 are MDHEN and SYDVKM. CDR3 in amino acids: CASRALAGEGNEQFF. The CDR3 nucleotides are TGTGCCAGCAGGGCTCTAGCGGGAGAGGGGAATGAGCAGTTCTTC. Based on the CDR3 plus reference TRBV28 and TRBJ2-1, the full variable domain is DVKVTQSSRYLVKRTGEKVFLECVQDMDHENMFWYRQDPGLGLRLIYFSYDVKMKEKGDIPEGYSVSREKKERFSLILESASTNQTSMYLCASRALAGEGNEQFFGPGTRLTVL.

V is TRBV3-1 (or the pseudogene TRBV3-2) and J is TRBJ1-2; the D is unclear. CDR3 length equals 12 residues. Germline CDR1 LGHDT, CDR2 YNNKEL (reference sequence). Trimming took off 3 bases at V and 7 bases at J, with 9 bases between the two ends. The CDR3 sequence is CASSQLRAGYTF. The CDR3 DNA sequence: TGTGCCAGCAGCCAGTTGCGGGCTGGCTACACCTTC.

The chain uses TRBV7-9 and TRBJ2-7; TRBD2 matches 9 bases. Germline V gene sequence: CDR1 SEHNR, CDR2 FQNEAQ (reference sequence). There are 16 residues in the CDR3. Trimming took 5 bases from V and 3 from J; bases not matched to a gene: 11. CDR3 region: CASSLFLAGASYEQYF. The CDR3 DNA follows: TGTGCCAGCAGCCTGTTCTTAGCGGGAGCCAGCTACGAGCAGTACTTC.

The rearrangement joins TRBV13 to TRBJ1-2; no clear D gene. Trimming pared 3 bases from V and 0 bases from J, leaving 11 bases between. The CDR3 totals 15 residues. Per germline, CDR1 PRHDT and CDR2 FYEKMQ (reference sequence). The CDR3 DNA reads TGTGCCAGCAGCTTGGACTCCATAGCTAACTATGGCTACACCTTC. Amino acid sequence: CASSLDSIANYGYTF.

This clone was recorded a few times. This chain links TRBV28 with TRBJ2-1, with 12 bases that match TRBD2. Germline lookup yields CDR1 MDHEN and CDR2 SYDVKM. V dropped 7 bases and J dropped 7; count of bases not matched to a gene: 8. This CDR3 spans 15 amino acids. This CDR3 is CASTELAGGFNEQFF. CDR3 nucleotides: TGTGCCAGCACGGAACTAGCGGGAGGTTTTAATGAGCAGTTCTTC.

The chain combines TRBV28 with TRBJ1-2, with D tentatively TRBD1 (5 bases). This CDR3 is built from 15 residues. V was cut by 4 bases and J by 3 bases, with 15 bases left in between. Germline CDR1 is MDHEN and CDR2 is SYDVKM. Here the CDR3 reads CASSSRGILYYGYTF. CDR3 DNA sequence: TGTGCCAGCAGTTCGCGGGGGATTTTATACTATGGCTACACCTTC.

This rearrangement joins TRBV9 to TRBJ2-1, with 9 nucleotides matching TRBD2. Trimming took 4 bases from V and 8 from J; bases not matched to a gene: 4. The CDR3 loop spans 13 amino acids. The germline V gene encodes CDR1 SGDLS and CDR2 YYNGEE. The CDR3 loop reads CASSLAGRYEQFF. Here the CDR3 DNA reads TGTGCCAGCAGCCTAGCGGGAAGGTATGAGCAGTTCTTC.

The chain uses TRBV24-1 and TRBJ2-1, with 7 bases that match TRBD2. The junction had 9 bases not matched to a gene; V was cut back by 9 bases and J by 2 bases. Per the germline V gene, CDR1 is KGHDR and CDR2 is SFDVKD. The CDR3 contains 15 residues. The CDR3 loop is CATRGGRGAYNEQFF. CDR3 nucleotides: TGTGCCACCCGGGGAGGGCGAGGCGCCTACAATGAGCAGTTCTTC.

The CDR3 spells CASSQGQTLNSPLHF. CDR3 DNA sequence: TGCGCCAGCAGCCAAGGACAGACCCTCAATTCACCCCTCCACTTT. The rearrangement joins TRBV4-1 to TRBJ1-6, with D possibly being TRBD1 (5 bases). V was trimmed by 1 base and J by 7 bases, leaving 11 bases between them. Germline assignment: CDR1 MGHRA and CDR2 YSYEKL. The CDR3 contains 15 residues.

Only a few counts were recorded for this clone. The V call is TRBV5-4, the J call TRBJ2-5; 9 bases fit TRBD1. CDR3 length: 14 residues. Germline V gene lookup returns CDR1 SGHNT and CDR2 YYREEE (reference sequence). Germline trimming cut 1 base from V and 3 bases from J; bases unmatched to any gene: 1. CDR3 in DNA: TGTGCCAGCAGCTTGACAGGGGGCGAAGAGACCCAGTACTTC. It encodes CASSLTGGEETQYF.

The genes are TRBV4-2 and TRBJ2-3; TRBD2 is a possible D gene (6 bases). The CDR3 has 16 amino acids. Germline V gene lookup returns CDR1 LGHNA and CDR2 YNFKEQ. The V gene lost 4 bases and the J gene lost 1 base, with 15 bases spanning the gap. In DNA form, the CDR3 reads TGTGCCAGCAGCCCGCTTCTCGGGACTGGCACAGATACGCAGTATTTT. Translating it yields CASSPLLGTGTDTQYF.

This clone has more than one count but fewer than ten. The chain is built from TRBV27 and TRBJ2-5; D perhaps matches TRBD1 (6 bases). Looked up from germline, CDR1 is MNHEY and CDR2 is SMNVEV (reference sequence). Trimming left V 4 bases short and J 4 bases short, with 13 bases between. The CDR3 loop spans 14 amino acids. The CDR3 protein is CASSSQTGRETQYF. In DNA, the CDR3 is TGTGCCAGCAGTTCCCAAACAGGGAGAGAGACCCAGTACTTC.